The sequence of this T cell receptor (beta chain) was determined in a study of response to subunit inactivated influenza vaccine. Overall study findings and caveats: A suggestion made by the authors is that each seasonal influenza vaccination recruits few new T cells.

TCRdb itself ran the RT-PCR reads through MiXCR, one entry per CDR3 protein. This sample carries about 650,000 distinct CDR3 sequences, around 13% of them seen once, and the ten largest clones take approximately 7.6%. The CDR3 is 16 residues long. Per the germline V gene, CDR1 is SGHAT and CDR2 is FQNNGV. V was clipped by 2 bases and J by 4 bases, with 17 bases between them. On this clonotype: Its cognate antigen is unknown.

The chain is built from TRBV11-2 and TRBJ2-5, with D uncertain. The sequencing here drew on PBMCs from blood, taken roughly 2 weeks before vaccination. This clonotype was sampled from a man in his forties or fifties who received an inactivated influenza vaccine. The CDR3 DNA follows: TGTGCCAGCAGCTTACAACTCGTTATCGGAAGAGAGACCCAGTACTTC. Its translation is CASSLQLVIGRETQYF.